The present entry profiles one TCR beta chain with its context. Its antigen is as yet unknown. The data originate from a study of beta chain features in type 1 diabetes. The study's findings and limits: Moderate yet significant TCRB CDR3 shortening was seen in Type 1 diabetes patients in all four CD4+ subsets. The cDNA sequencing approach could over-represent high-TCR-expressing cells.

Trimming took 0 bases from V and 8 from J, leaving 12 bases between them. From germline, CDR1 is SGHRS and CDR2 YFSETQ. The CDR3 runs 13 residues. A CD45RO/CCR7/CD25/CD127/CD95/CD27 panel sorted naive, central memory, regulatory and stem cell-like memory CD4+ cells. As every portion of the isolated RNA was reverse transcribed, the sequencing read expressed TCRB transcripts. Libraries were prepared by immunoSEQ multiplex PCR; TCRdb keeps only in-frame clonotypes and omits some of them. The sample has under 300,000 clones; roughly 25% are singletons. Sequencing was carried out using naive CD4+ T cells from blood. This clonotype originated in a woman in her thirties with type 1 diabetes. The chain has TRBV5-1 and TRBJ2-7; D perhaps matches TRBD2 (5 bases). The CDR3 bases are TGCGCCAGCAGCTTGGATAGTCGGGGAAAGCAGTACTTC. This gives the protein CASSLDSRGKQYF.